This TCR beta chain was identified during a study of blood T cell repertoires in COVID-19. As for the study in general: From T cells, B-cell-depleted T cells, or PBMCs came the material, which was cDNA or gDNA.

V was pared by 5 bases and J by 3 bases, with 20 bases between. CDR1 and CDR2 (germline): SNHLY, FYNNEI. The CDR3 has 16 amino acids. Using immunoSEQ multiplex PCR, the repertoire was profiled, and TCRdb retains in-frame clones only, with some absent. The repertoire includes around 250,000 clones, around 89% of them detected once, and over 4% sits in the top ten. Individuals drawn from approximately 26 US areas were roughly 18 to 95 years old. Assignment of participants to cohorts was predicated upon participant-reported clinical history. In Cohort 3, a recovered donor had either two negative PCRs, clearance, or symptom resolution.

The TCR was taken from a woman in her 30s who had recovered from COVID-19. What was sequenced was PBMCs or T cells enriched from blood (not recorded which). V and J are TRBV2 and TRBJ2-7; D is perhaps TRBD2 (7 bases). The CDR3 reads CASSPARLGGHYEQYF. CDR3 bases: TGTGCCAGCAGTCCCGCCAGGTTGGGGGGGCACTACGAGCAGTACTTC.